These T cell receptor beta chains were read from a single sample in a study of cytomegalovirus exposure and HLA in healthy donors. Data came from immunoSEQ multiplex PCR; TCRdb stores just in-frame clones and leaves some out. The sample gives just under 250,000 clones, around 76% of which show up once; around 5% is in the top ten. Sequences were obtained from PBMCs. The receptors here all came from a woman between 40 and 50 years old in good health and CMV-seropositive. Both conserved end residues are part of each CDR3. D genes are given only for firm matches.

v_call	d_call	j_call	cdr3_aa
TRBV5-1	TRBD1	TRBJ2-7	CASKKTGDYEQYF
TRBV27	-	TRBJ2-5	CASSSSRLLQETQYF
TRBV25-1	-	TRBJ1-2	CASSEPGQSYSGYTF
TRBV7-9	-	TRBJ2-2	CASSPAGQKNTGELFF
TRBV19	-	TRBJ2-1	CASRDLSSYNEQFF
TRBV15	TRBD2	TRBJ2-5	CATSGASGGLETQYF
TRBV18	TRBD1	TRBJ2-2	CASSRDRGDTGELFF
TRBV15	TRBD1	TRBJ1-1	CATSTRTGWLDTEAFF
TRBV5-6	TRBD1	TRBJ1-1	CASSGGTGGFTEAFF
TRBV11-2	-	TRBJ2-7	CASSLLGVYEQYF
TRBV7-9	-	TRBJ2-1	CASSAGLGGHNEQFF
TRBV9	TRBD1	TRBJ2-5	CASKLDRRNQETQYF
TRBV19	-	TRBJ2-6	CASSIRGGGTSGANVLTF
TRBV6-4	TRBD1	TRBJ2-1	CASSGDRGYEQFF
TRBV10-3	-	TRBJ1-3	CAISDLGGETGNTIYF
TRBV7-2	-	TRBJ1-5	CASSSISTVWSNQPQHF
TRBV2	-	TRBJ1-6	CASRKEGNSPLHF
TRBV15	-	TRBJ1-2	CATSRDATERYGYTF
TRBV2	-	TRBJ2-2	CASRAEQGTGELFF
TRBV15	TRBD2	TRBJ2-5	CATSSFGGRQEAQYF